This T cell receptor beta chain appears in the sequencing data of a study of immune heterogeneity within non-small cell lung tumors. Study-wide context: It was found that the tumors were a few squamous cell carcinomas, over eight non-squamous carcinomas and 1 not otherwise specified.

Samples each supplied approximately 0.55 ug of bulk tumor genomic DNA as template. Multiple widely separated biopsies were taken from each primary tumor at surgery. Samples came from untreated patients having curative surgery for newly diagnosed non-small cell lung cancer. Individuals who provided samples were patients with newly diagnosed non-small cell lung cancer who were having surgery with curative intent. V shed 3 bases and J shed 9 bases, with 20 bases lying between them. Per germline, CDR1 MNHNS and CDR2 SASEGT. The CDR3 has 16 amino acids. With 32 V and 13 J primers, multiplex PCR amplified the TCR beta CDR3. Each CDR3 protein gets one entry after TCRdb re-called the multiplex PCR reads with MiXCR. Of 2,500 to 3,500 distinct CDR3 sequences listed, approximately 46% were seen once; the top ten hold roughly 50%. This clonotype was recorded only once.

This sequence originates from a man aged 55 to 69 with non-small cell lung cancer. The gene calls are TRBV6-1 and TRBJ2-2; D is possibly TRBD2 (6 bases). The specimen was lung tumor tissue. Written as DNA, the CDR3 is TGTGCCAGCAGTGAGTGGAGGGCCTCAGGGTCCAGGGAGCTGTTTTTT. This encodes CASSEWRASGSRELFF.